The 26 T cell receptor beta chains presented below share a single source sample, sequenced in a study of shared T cell receptors in the human thymus. Assay used: immunoSEQ multiplex PCR; TCRdb lists only in-frame clones, some missing. Of 550,000 to 800,000 clones listed, 70% to 90% are singletons. The same sample was also used in a study of human thymus T cells.

Material for sequencing was thymocytes. The receptors here all came from a girl under three years old with a congenital heart defect.

The chain joins TRBV5-1 to TRBJ2-5; 10 nucleotides agree with TRBD2. The germline V gene has CDR1 SGHRS and CDR2 YFSETQ. With 1 base clipped from V and 4 bases from J, the junction kept 10 bases outside the gene matches. The CDR3 runs to 17 residues. This CDR3 reads CASSLHPGLARGETQYF. The CDR3 region has the DNA TGCGCCAGCAGCTTGCACCCGGGACTAGCGCGGGGAGAGACCCAGTACTTC.

V is TRBV4-3 and J is TRBJ2-5; maybe TRBD2 (6 bases). Germline CDR1 is LGHNA and CDR2 is YSLEER. The CDR3 sequence is 18 residues long. The germline V and J ends were trimmed by 0 bases and 4 bases, with 21 bases remaining between them. The CDR3 loop is CASSQDGGRQGGRETQYF. The CDR3 nucleotides read TGCGCCAGCAGCCAAGACGGTGGGCGGCAGGGAGGTCGAGAGACCCAGTACTTC.

The gene calls are TRBV19 and TRBJ2-1; 7 nucleotides agree with TRBD1. Trimming cost V 4 bases and J 6 bases; bases outside gene matches: 15. This CDR3 spans 17 amino acids. CDR1 and CDR2 (germline): LNHDA, SQIVND (reference sequence). CDR3 protein: CASSNPPRTGFPNEQFF. DNA for the CDR3: TGTGCCAGTAGTAACCCCCCCAGGACAGGTTTCCCCAATGAGCAGTTCTTC.

This chain connects TRBV5-4 to TRBJ2-7; TRBD1 might be the D (5 bases). V shed 2 bases and J shed 2 bases, with 11 bases lying between them. The germline CDR1 and CDR2 sequences are SGHNT and YYREEE (reference sequence). The CDR3 sequence is 14 residues long. CDR3 sequence reads: CASSFQGGTYEQYF. CDR3 in DNA: TGTGCCAGCAGCTTCCAGGGTGGTACCTACGAGCAGTACTTC.

The chain employs TRBV6-6 and TRBJ1-5, with D tentatively TRBD1 (5 bases). The CDR3 spans 13 residues. CDR1 is MNHNY, CDR2 SVGAGI, per germline (reference sequence). Trimming left V 8 bases short and J 9 bases short, with 17 bases between. CDR3 protein: CASRTQGLRPQHF. The CDR3 DNA sequence: TGTGCCAGCCGGACGCAGGGTTTAAGGCCCCAGCATTTT.

V and J are TRBV5-1 and TRBJ1-6, with D maybe TRBD1 (5 bases). Trimming removed 3 bases from V and 3 bases from J, with 13 bases in between. The CDR3 length is 16 residues. CDR1 SGHRS and CDR2 YFSETQ come from the germline V gene. The CDR3, as DNA: TGCGCCAGCAGCTCGACAGACGGACACTATAATTCACCCCTCCACTTT. This gives the protein CASSSTDGHYNSPLHF.

This chain joins TRBV6-1 and TRBJ2-5; 8 bases fit TRBD1. The CDR3 loop spans 14 amino acids. Germline trimming cut 6 bases from V and 9 bases from J; bases unmatched to any gene: 12. CDR1 and CDR2 from the germline V gene are MNHNS and SASEGT. The CDR3 loop reads CASRGQGPEEAQYF. The CDR3 DNA reads as TGTGCCAGCAGAGGACAGGGCCCTGAGGAGGCCCAGTACTTC.

The gene calls are TRBV7-9 and TRBJ1-2; 7 nucleotides line up with TRBD1. In germline, CDR1 is SEHNR, CDR2 FQNEAQ (reference sequence). This CDR3 is 12 amino acids long. The V and J ends lost 5 bases and 8 bases, in that order; junction bases with no gene match: 5. CDR3 region: CASSPRQGGYTF. The CDR3 bases are TGTGCCAGCAGCCCGCGACAGGGAGGCTACACCTTC. Full variable domain (missing parts from reference TRBV7-9 and TRBJ1-2): DTGVSQNPRHKITKRGQNVTFRCDPISEHNRLYWYRQTLGQGPEFLTYFQNEAQLEKSRLLSDRFSAERPKGSFSTLEIQRTEQGDSAMYLCASSPRQGGYTFGSGTRLTVV.

The chain has TRBV7-8 and TRBJ1-2, with D unresolved. This CDR3 spans 16 amino acids. Germline lookup yields CDR1 SGHVS and CDR2 FQNEAQ. With 5 bases removed from V and 5 bases from J, the gap between germline ends came to 21 bases. CDR3 in DNA: TGTGCCAGCAGCCTACGTCCCCAGGAGGTACGGTATGGCTACACCTTC. Translated: CASSLRPQEVRYGYTF. Looking up the rest from reference TRBV7-8 and TRBJ1-2 gives the full variable domain: GAGVSQSPRYKVAKRGQDVALRCDPISGHVSLFWYQQALGQGPEFLTYFQNEAQLDKSGLPSDRFFAERPEGSVSTLKIQRTQQEDSAVYLCASSLRPQEVRYGYTFGSGTRLTVV.

The chain couples TRBV4-3 to TRBJ2-2; TRBD2 agrees at 11 bases. Trimming cost V 1 base and J 3 bases; bases outside gene matches: 4. CDR3 length equals 17 residues. CDR1 and CDR2 (germline): LGHNA, YSLEER. The CDR3 bases are TGCGCCAGCAGCCAAGTACTAGCGGGGGACCACACCGGGGAGCTGTTTTTT. It yields the protein CASSQVLAGDHTGELFF.

The rearrangement links TRBV14 to TRBJ1-1; TRBD1 is a possible D gene (6 bases). Germline lookup yields CDR1 SGHDN and CDR2 FVKESK. The CDR3 has 17 amino acids. The V gene lost 0 bases and the J gene lost 7 bases, with 21 bases spanning the gap. In nucleotides, the CDR3 is TGTGCCAGCAGCCAAGAAGGGACACGGGGTGAGAAGGGTGAAGCTTTCTTT. As protein: CASSQEGTRGEKGEAFF. Combining the CDR3 with reference TRBV14 and TRBJ1-1 gives the whole variable domain EAGVTQFPSHSVIEKGQTVTLRCDPISGHDNLYWYRRVMGKEIKFLLHFVKESKQDESGMPNNRFLAERTGGTYSTLKVQPAELEDSGVYFCASSQEGTRGEKGEAFFGQGTRLTVV.

This chain uses TRBV19 with TRBJ2-7, with TRBD2 matching 11 bases. After removal of 10 bases from V and 3 bases from J, the junction contained 5 bases not matched to a gene. The CDR3 is 13 residues long. Germline-derived CDR1 and CDR2 are LNHDA and SQIVND (reference sequence). The CDR3 DNA reads TGTGCCACCTCTAGCGGGGGGTACTACGAGCAGTACTTC. It codes for CATSSGGYYEQYF.

V and J are TRBV6-4 and TRBJ1-1; 10 bases are shared with TRBD1. In germline, CDR1 is MRHNA, CDR2 SNTAGT. V lost 6 bases and J lost 1; bases outside the gene matches: 8. The CDR3 is made up of 16 amino acids. CDR3 loop: CASSAGTGVGNTEAFF. In DNA form, the CDR3 reads TGTGCCAGCAGCGCCGGGACAGGGGTGGGGAACACTGAAGCTTTCTTT.

This rearrangement joins TRBV9 to TRBJ2-3; 10 nucleotides line up with TRBD2. The trim removed 4 bases at V and 3 bases at J, leaving 8 bases unmatched. The germline CDR1 and CDR2 sequences are SGDLS and YYNGEE. The CDR3 totals 16 residues. The CDR3 loop reads CASSPRTSGNTDTQYF. For the CDR3, the DNA is TGTGCCAGCAGCCCCCGGACTAGCGGAAATACAGATACGCAGTATTTT.

The rearrangement uses TRBV7-8 and TRBJ1-1; D may be TRBD1 (6 bases). This CDR3 has 14 residues. The V and J ends lost 3 bases and 7 bases respectively, with 15 bases between them. Germline V gives CDR1 SGHVS, CDR2 FQNEAQ. The CDR3 protein is CASSFSGEWSEAFF. CDR3 coding DNA: TGTGCCAGCAGCTTCTCAGGGGAGTGGAGTGAAGCTTTCTTT. The whole variable domain, filled in from reference TRBV7-8 and TRBJ1-1, reads GAGVSQSPRYKVAKRGQDVALRCDPISGHVSLFWYQQALGQGPEFLTYFQNEAQLDKSGLPSDRFFAERPEGSVSTLKIQRTQQEDSAVYLCASSFSGEWSEAFFGQGTRLTVV.

This clone was seen a single time. The V call is TRBV11-2, the J call TRBJ1-6, with 9 bases identical to TRBD1. There are 17 residues in the CDR3. Unmatched junction bases numbered 10, after V lost 5 bases and J lost 5 bases. Per germline, CDR1 SGHAT and CDR2 FQNNGV. In DNA form, the CDR3 reads TGTGCCAGCAGCCAGGCCCCACAGGGGGCGCATAATTCACCCCTCCACTTT. Protein product: CASSQAPQGAHNSPLHF.

The chain uses TRBV6-4 and TRBJ2-1; 8 bases fit TRBD2. Unmatched junction bases numbered 6, after V lost 3 bases and J lost 5 bases. Per the germline V gene, CDR1 is MRHNA and CDR2 is SNTAGT. This CDR3 has 15 amino acids. The CDR3 sequence: CASSDRGGHNNEQFF. The DNA of the CDR3 is TGTGCCAGCAGTGATCGGGGGGGGCACAACAATGAGCAGTTCTTC.

The genes are TRBV29-1 and TRBJ1-1, with 10 nucleotides matching TRBD1. Germline V CDR1 and CDR2: SQVTM, ANQGSEA. There are 16 residues in the CDR3. Unmatched junction bases numbered 16, after V lost 6 bases and J lost 6 bases. CDR3 loop: CSVGEIRGQGLSEAFF. CDR3 DNA: TGCAGCGTGGGGGAAATAAGGGGACAGGGGTTGTCTGAAGCTTTCTTT.

The chain uses TRBV5-4 and TRBJ2-5; 11 bases fit TRBD2. V dropped 0 bases and J dropped 1; count of bases not matched to a gene: 8. Germline assignment: CDR1 SGHNT and CDR2 YYREEE (reference sequence). The CDR3 is 18 amino acids. In DNA, the CDR3 is TGTGCCAGCAGCTTGGAATGGGTTGGGACTAGCGGCCAAGAGACCCAGTACTTC. Translating it yields CASSLEWVGTSGQETQYF.

This clone turned up a few times. The genes are TRBV11-2 and TRBJ1-1; 7 bases fit TRBD1. Per the germline V gene, CDR1 is SGHAT and CDR2 is FQNNGV. V shed 5 bases and J 2 bases; nucleotides not matched to a gene: 14. This CDR3 has 17 residues. CDR3 sequence reads: CASSERTGQGGNTEAFF. For the CDR3, the DNA is TGTGCCAGCAGCGAACGTACAGGGCAGGGGGGAAACACTGAAGCTTTCTTT.

This chain uses TRBV7-9 with TRBJ2-3; 10 bases match TRBD1. This CDR3 has 18 amino acids. V was pared by 5 bases and J by 6 bases, with 17 bases of the junction left unmatched. Germline V gene sequence: CDR1 SEHNR, CDR2 FQNEAQ (reference sequence). DNA for the CDR3: TGTGCCAGCAGCAAGCGGCCCGGGACAGGGGAGAGGTGGGATACGCAGTATTTT. It codes for CASSKRPGTGERWDTQYF.

V gene TRBV19 combines with J gene TRBJ1-1; D call uncertain. The CDR3 covers 10 residues. The V end was cut by 8 bases, the J end by 8 bases, with 9 bases between. Germline V lookup: CDR1 LNHDA, CDR2 SQIVND (reference sequence). The CDR3 reads CASPGVEAFF. CDR3 nucleotide sequence: TGTGCCAGTCCCGGGGTGGAAGCTTTCTTT.

J is TRBJ1-5 and V is TRBV5-6; D not resolved. The CDR3 runs to 13 residues. The germline V gene encodes CDR1 SGHDT and CDR2 YYEEEE. V was clipped by 2 bases and J by 4 bases, with 7 bases between them. The CDR3 sequence is CASSFAGNQPQHF. CDR3 sequence (DNA): TGTGCCAGCAGCTTTGCGGGGAATCAGCCCCAGCATTTT.

In nucleotides, the CDR3 is TGCGCCAGCAGCCCCGGACAGCGCTTCTCTGGAAACACCATATATTTT. Its protein is CASSPGQRFSGNTIYF. The gene calls are TRBV10-2 and TRBJ1-3, with D possibly matching TRBD1 (6 bases). Germline-derived CDR1 and CDR2 are WSHSY and SAAADI. The CDR3 consists of 16 residues. With 6 bases removed from V and 0 bases from J, the gap between germline ends came to 15 bases.

CDR3 coding DNA: TGTGCCAGCAGCTCAGGACAGGGGGCAGTTCAGTACTTC. Translation gives CASSSGQGAVQYF. The chain carries TRBV7-8 and TRBJ2-4, with TRBD1 matching over 11 bases. The CDR3 has 13 residues. V lost 4 bases to trimming and J lost 11 bases; unmatched junction nucleotides: 4. Germline assignment: CDR1 SGHVS and CDR2 FQNEAQ.

The gene calls are TRBV5-8 and TRBJ1-2; 11 positions match TRBD1. J gave up 3 bases and V 0 bases, and 16 bases lay outside the gene matches. The CDR3 has 20 amino acids. CDR1 and CDR2 (germline): SGHTS, YDEGEE. CDR3: CASSLEGQGDSKPLYYGYTF. CDR3 sequence (DNA): TGTGCCAGCAGCTTGGAGGGACAGGGGGACAGCAAACCCCTTTACTATGGCTACACCTTC.